The next 23 T cell receptor beta chains were all read from a single sample in a study of blood T cell repertoires in COVID-19. TCRdb's table, derived via immunoSEQ multiplex PCR, lists solely in-frame clones and lacks some. This sample carries roughly 75,000 clones, around 89% of them seen once, and the ten largest clones take about 0.56%. The sample taken for sequencing was peripheral blood. These receptors all come from a man in his 60s with acute or convalescent COVID-19.

The CDR3: CASSLAGGGGETQYF. The CDR3 nucleotides are TGCGCCAGCAGCTTGGCCGGCGGGGGAGGAGAGACCCAGTACTTC. The rearrangement uses TRBV5-1 and TRBJ2-5, with 7 bases fitting TRBD2. Germline V gene data show CDR1 as SGHRS and CDR2 as YFSETQ. J was trimmed by 4 bases and V by 0 bases; bases with no gene match: 6. The CDR3 loop spans 15 amino acids.

This clone has more than one count but fewer than ten. J is TRBJ2-1 and V is TRBV7-9, with D unresolved. Looked up from germline, CDR1 is SEHNR and CDR2 is FQNEAQ (reference sequence). Trimming pared 1 base from V and 4 bases from J, leaving 8 bases between. There are 14 residues in the CDR3. CDR3 in amino acids: CASSLEPFYNEQFF. In nucleotides, the CDR3 is TGTGCCAGCAGCTTAGAGCCCTTTTACAATGAGCAGTTCTTC.

The chain has TRBV6-5 and TRBJ2-2; D may be TRBD1 (5 bases). The CDR3 length is 15 residues. V was cut by 6 bases and J by 1 base, with 12 bases left in between. Germline V gene data show CDR1 as MNHEY and CDR2 as SVGAGI. The CDR3 spells CASRPLTGNTGELFF. CDR3 nucleotides: TGTGCCAGCAGACCCCTAACAGGGAACACCGGGGAGCTGTTTTTT.

The chain combines TRBV30 with TRBJ1-2; D perhaps matches TRBD1 (5 bases). Between the trimmed V and J ends, which lost 0 bases and 3 bases, there was a span of 17 bases. This CDR3 spans 16 amino acids. Germline V lookup: CDR1 GTSNPN, CDR2 SVGIG (reference sequence). The CDR3 bases are TGTGCCTGGAGTGTAAGGGGACTCAGAACGGACTATGGCTACACCTTC. Protein sequence: CAWSVRGLRTDYGYTF.

The V call is TRBV6-1, the J call TRBJ1-2; D gene unclear. This CDR3 has 12 amino acids. Per the germline V gene, CDR1 is MNHNS and CDR2 is SASEGT. The germline V and J ends were trimmed by 6 bases and 7 bases, with 12 bases remaining between them. CDR3 protein: CASRTAGSGYTF. The CDR3, as DNA: TGTGCCAGCAGAACCGCGGGATCTGGCTACACCTTC.

The chain is built from TRBV7-9 and TRBJ1-2, with a weak D call TRBD1 (6 bases). This CDR3 has 11 residues. V lost 5 bases to trimming and J lost 7 bases, with 8 bases between them. Per the germline V gene, CDR1 is SEHNR and CDR2 is FQNEAQ (reference sequence). Written as DNA, the CDR3 is TGTGCCAGCAGCGACAGGTTTGGCTACACCTTC. The encoded protein is CASSDRFGYTF. Filled out from reference TRBV7-9 and TRBJ1-2, the complete variable domain reads DTGVSQNPRHKITKRGQNVTFRCDPISEHNRLYWYRQTLGQGPEFLTYFQNEAQLEKSRLLSDRFSAERPKGSFSTLEIQRTEQGDSAMYLCASSDRFGYTFGSGTRLTVV.

The chain links TRBV3-1 (or the pseudogene TRBV3-2) to TRBJ1-2, with 8 bases lining up with TRBD1. CDR1 is LGHDT and CDR2 is YNNKEL in the germline V gene (reference sequence). The CDR3 has 16 residues. V was pared by 7 bases and J by 5 bases, with 15 bases of the junction left unmatched. The CDR3: CASTPASGGFGYGYTF. The CDR3 region has the DNA TGTGCCAGCACCCCGGCGTCAGGGGGCTTTGGGTATGGCTACACCTTC.

This clone has just a few counts. The V gene is TRBV19, the J gene TRBJ1-2; D may be TRBD1 (5 bases). The V gene's germline CDR1 is LNHDA and CDR2 SQIVND (reference sequence). V dropped 9 bases and J dropped 2 bases, with 10 bases sitting between them. The CDR3 consists of 12 residues. DNA for the CDR3: TGTGCCAGCCACGGGGGGAACTATGGCTACACCTTC. Translation gives CASHGGNYGYTF.

The chain has TRBV3-1 (or the pseudogene TRBV3-2) and TRBJ1-3; D is perhaps TRBD1 (6 bases). This CDR3 spans 13 amino acids. V was trimmed by 5 bases and J by 4 bases, leaving 9 bases between them. Germline CDR1 and CDR2: LGHDT and YNNKEL (reference sequence). CDR3 loop: CASSGRGGNTIYF. CDR3 coding DNA: TGTGCCAGCAGCGGCAGGGGAGGAAACACCATATATTTT.

This rearrangement joins TRBV10-1 to TRBJ2-1, with 12 bases matching TRBD2. CDR3 length: 14 amino acids. V lost 4 bases, J lost 9 bases, and 4 bases stayed unmatched. From germline, CDR1 is WNHNN and CDR2 SYGVQD (reference sequence). The CDR3 sequence: CASSGTSGIAEQFF. The CDR3 DNA follows: TGCGCCAGCAGTGGGACTAGCGGGATTGCTGAGCAGTTCTTC.

This chain links TRBV6-7 with TRBJ1-1, with 11 bases matching TRBD1. Being an ORF, TRBV6-7 has a function that is uncertain. The CDR3 length is 16 residues. Trimming cost V 1 base and J 4 bases; bases outside gene matches: 5. The CDR3 is CASSYYAGTGGTEAFF. The CDR3 DNA sequence: TGTGCCAGCAGTTACTACGCCGGGACAGGGGGCACTGAAGCTTTCTTT.

Written as DNA, the CDR3 is TGTGCCAGCAGCTCTTTACAGGGGGCAACAGCTGAAGCTTTCTTT. This codes for CASSSLQGATAEAFF. The rearrangement uses TRBV2 and TRBJ1-1, with 9 bases aligning to TRBD1. Germline V CDR1 and CDR2: SNHLY, FYNNEI. With 6 bases clipped from V and 6 bases from J, the junction kept 11 bases outside the gene matches. CDR3 length equals 15 residues. The full variable domain, completed using reference TRBV2 and TRBJ1-1, is EPEVTQTPSHQVTQMGQEVILRCVPISNHLYFYWYRQILGQKVEFLVSFYNNEISEKSEIFDDQFSVERPDGSNFTLKIRSTKLEDSAMYFCASSSLQGATAEAFFGQGTRLTVV.

The chain is built from TRBV6-5 and TRBJ2-1, with 7 nucleotides matching TRBD2. This CDR3 is 11 amino acids long. The germline V gene encodes CDR1 MNHEY and CDR2 SVGAGI. V dropped 5 bases and J dropped 12; count of bases not matched to a gene: 4. The CDR3 nucleotides read TGTGCCAGCAGTCCAGGACTAGGGCAGTTCTTC. Translation: CASSPGLGQFF.

This chain connects TRBV7-9 to TRBJ2-5; tentative D call: TRBD1 (5 bases). Germline CDR1 and CDR2: SEHNR and FQNEAQ (reference sequence). V was shortened by 1 base and J by 1 base, with 13 bases between the two germline ends. The CDR3 has 16 amino acids. The DNA of the CDR3 is TGTGCCAGCAGCTTAGGGACACCGCTCCCCCAAGAGACCCAGTACTTC. Translated: CASSLGTPLPQETQYF.

This clone was seen a few times. The rearrangement uses TRBV9 and TRBJ1-3; D ambiguous. Germline V gives CDR1 SGDLS, CDR2 YYNGEE. V was clipped by 0 bases and J by 1 base, with 8 bases between them. The CDR3 covers 15 residues. Here the CDR3 DNA reads TGTGCCAGCAGCGTAGCCGGCAGGTCTGGAAACACCATATATTTT. Its translation is CASSVAGRSGNTIYF.

The rearrangement uses TRBV19 and TRBJ1-1; unclear D gene. The CDR3 has 13 residues. Germline assignment: CDR1 LNHDA and CDR2 SQIVND (reference sequence). The ends were cut back, 2 bases at V and 1 base at J, with 5 bases in the middle. The DNA for the CDR3 is TGTGCCAGTAGTATACAGGAGAACACTGAAGCTTTCTTT. It is translated as CASSIQENTEAFF.

The rearrangement joins TRBV30 to TRBJ1-5, with D tentatively TRBD1 (6 bases). This CDR3 spans 15 amino acids. Trimming took off 3 bases at V and 6 bases at J, with 18 bases between the two ends. Germline CDR1 GTSNPN, CDR2 SVGIG (reference sequence). CDR3: CAWSYPTGESQPQHF. In DNA, the CDR3 is TGTGCCTGGAGCTACCCGACAGGAGAGAGTCAGCCCCAGCATTTT. Complete variable domain (other parts from reference TRBV30 and TRBJ1-5): SQTIHQWPATLVQPVGSPLSLECTVEGTSNPNLYWYRQAAGRGLQLLFYSVGIGQISSEVPQNLSASRPQDRQFILSSKKLLLSDSGFYLCAWSYPTGESQPQHFGDGTRLSIL.

The rearrangement uses TRBV6-6 and TRBJ1-5; maybe TRBD1 (5 bases). In germline, CDR1 is MNHNY, CDR2 SVGAGI (reference sequence). This CDR3 is 15 amino acids long. Trimming shortened V by 7 bases and J by 0 bases, and 13 bases separated the two germline ends. Written as DNA, the CDR3 is TGTGCCAGCAAAGGGGCCGTCTATAGCAATCAGCCCCAGCATTTT. It yields the protein CASKGAVYSNQPQHF.

The V and J genes are TRBV3-1 (or the pseudogene TRBV3-2) and TRBJ2-1; D unresolved. The CDR3 extends over 14 amino acids. Germline CDR1 reads LGHDT; CDR2 reads YNNKEL (reference sequence). The V gene lost 0 bases and the J gene lost 7 bases, with 10 bases spanning the gap. The CDR3 reads CASSQEPAKNEQFF. The CDR3 DNA follows: TGTGCCAGCAGCCAAGAGCCAGCGAAAAATGAGCAGTTCTTC.

The CDR3 coding sequence is TGTGCCAGTAGTATATGGGACCCCAGGGGAACTGAAGCTTTCTTT. As protein: CASSIWDPRGTEAFF. V usage is TRBV19 and J usage is TRBJ1-1, with a possible D match to TRBD1 (6 bases). The CDR3 runs 15 residues. Germline assignment: CDR1 LNHDA and CDR2 SQIVND (reference sequence). The V end lost 2 bases, the J end lost 5 bases, and 15 bases lay between the germline ends.

The rearrangement uses TRBV30 and TRBJ1-2; D gene uncertain. V gave up 4 bases and J gave up 4 bases, with 19 bases separating them. CDR1 is GTSNPN, CDR2 SVGIG, per germline (reference sequence). The CDR3 runs to 15 residues. The CDR3 loop is CAWNVGQEAPYGYTF. Here the CDR3 DNA reads TGTGCCTGGAACGTAGGGCAGGAGGCCCCCTATGGCTACACCTTC.

This rearrangement joins TRBV19 to TRBJ2-7; perhaps TRBD2 as D (6 bases). Trimming removed 0 bases at V and 0 bases at J, with 9 bases between. The length of the CDR3 is 15 residues. Germline-derived CDR1 and CDR2 are LNHDA and SQIVND (reference sequence). CDR3 DNA sequence: TGTGCCAGTAGTATAGACGGGGGAGGCTCCTACGAGCAGTACTTC. Protein sequence: CASSIDGGGSYEQYF.

The V and J genes are TRBV25-1 and TRBJ1-5; D not resolved. From germline, CDR1 is MGHDK and CDR2 SYGVNS. CDR3 length: 16 residues. V was cut by 10 bases and J by 0 bases, with 19 bases left in between. CDR3 region: CATQGSSGSSNQPQHF. CDR3 bases: TGTGCCACCCAAGGTTCCTCGGGGAGTAGCAATCAGCCCCAGCATTTT.